The clone carrying this TCR beta chain was detected only a few times. V shed 3 bases, J shed 5 bases, and the junction held 7 bases outside the gene matches. This CDR3 region has 16 residues. In germline, CDR1 is WSHSY, CDR2 SAAADI. As to treatment: randomized to nivolumab then ipilimumab (arm A) or the reverse (arm B). TCRdb keeps only in-frame clones here, not all; method: immunoSEQ multiplex PCR. The table has several thousand clones, 50% to 75% seen once; the top ten hold about 8.7%. These data are taken from a study of sequential checkpoint blockade in melanoma. This rearrangement joins TRBV10-2 to TRBJ2-2; 9 bases map to TRBD2. The receptor was derived from a human donor with melanoma. The starting material was CD8+ T cells sorted from blood (inferred from file names), obtained from a patient given nivolumab and ipilimumab in sequence. The CDR3 reads CASSDGLAGTTGELFF. DNA for the CDR3: TGCGCCAGCAGTGACGGGCTAGCGGGAACGACCGGGGAGCTGTTTTTT.